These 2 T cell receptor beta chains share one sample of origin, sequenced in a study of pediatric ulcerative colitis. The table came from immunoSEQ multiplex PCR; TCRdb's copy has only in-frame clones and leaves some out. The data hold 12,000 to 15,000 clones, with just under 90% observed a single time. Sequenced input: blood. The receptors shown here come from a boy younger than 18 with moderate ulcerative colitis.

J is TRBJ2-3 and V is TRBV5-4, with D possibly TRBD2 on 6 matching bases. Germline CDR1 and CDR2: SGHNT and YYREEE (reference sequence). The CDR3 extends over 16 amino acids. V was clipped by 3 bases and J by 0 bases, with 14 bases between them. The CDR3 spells CASSSGSLASTDTQYF. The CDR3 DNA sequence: TGTGCCAGCAGCTCGGGATCCCTAGCGAGCACAGATACGCAGTATTTT.

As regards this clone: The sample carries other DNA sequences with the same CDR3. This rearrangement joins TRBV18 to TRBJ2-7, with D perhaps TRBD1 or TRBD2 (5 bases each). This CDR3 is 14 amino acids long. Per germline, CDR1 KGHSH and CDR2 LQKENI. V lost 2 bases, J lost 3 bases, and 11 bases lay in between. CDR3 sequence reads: CASSPGTGNYEQYF. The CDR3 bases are TGTGCCAGCTCACCAGGGACGGGGAACTACGAGCAGTACTTC.